This is a list of T cell receptor beta chains from one sample in a study of regulatory T cells in long-lasting Graves disease. MiXCR, applied by TCRdb to the multiplex PCR reads, yields one record per CDR3 protein. The table lists under 500,000 distinct CDR3 sequences, less than 25% of them singletons. The material was peripheral blood mononuclear cells (PBMCs), obtained when the disease was refractory, from a patient treated with antithyroid drugs. Source of these receptors: a female donor with Graves disease. The CDR3 runs from the conserved cysteine through the conserved F or W. Each record gives: D gene, V gene, J gene, clone size, CDR3 DNA, CDR3 protein. The D gene is left open where the match is weak. Clone size, where shown, is once, few, many, or a class for clones that have expanded.

D: TRBD1
V: TRBV30
J: TRBJ1-1
size: NA
DNA: TGTGCCTGGAGTTCAGGGGGGAACACTGAAGCTTTCTTT
CDR3: CAWSSGGNTEAFF

D: NA
V: TRBV28
J: TRBJ2-2
size: NA
DNA: TGTGCCAGCAGAGAGGGGTGGGGGGGCGGAAACACCGGGGAGCTGTTTTTT
CDR3: CASREGWGGGNTGELFF

D: TRBD2
V: TRBV20-1
J: TRBJ2-7
size: many
DNA: TGCAGTGCTAGACCCTGGACTAGCGGGACCCACGAGCAGTACTTC
CDR3: CSARPWTSGTHEQYF

D: TRBD1
V: TRBV9
J: TRBJ1-2
size: NA
DNA: TGTGCCAGCAGCGTGGACAGGGGGCTTAATGGCTACACCTTC
CDR3: CASSVDRGLNGYTF

D: NA
V: TRBV3-1
J: TRBJ2-5
size: many
DNA: TGTGCCAGCAGCCCAGAACCCCAAGAGACCCAGTACTTC
CDR3: CASSPEPQETQYF

D: TRBD2
V: TRBV3-1
J: TRBJ2-5
size: many
DNA: TGTGCCAGCAGCCTCAGAACTAGCGGGCTCCAAGAGACCCAGTACTTC
CDR3: CASSLRTSGLQETQYF

D: NA
V: TRBV6-5
J: TRBJ1-4
size: many
DNA: TGTGCCAGCAGTTACAGGGTATCGGATGAAAAACTGTTTTTT
CDR3: CASSYRVSDEKLFF

D: NA
V: TRBV7-9
J: TRBJ2-5
size: few
DNA: TGTGCCAGCAGCTTTCCCCGGGGGGAGACCCAGTACTTC
CDR3: CASSFPRGETQYF

D: NA
V: TRBV18
J: TRBJ2-5
size: many
DNA: TGTGCCAGCTCACCCATATACCAAGAGACCCAGTACTTC
CDR3: CASSPIYQETQYF

D: TRBD1
V: TRBV3-1
J: TRBJ2-3
size: NA
DNA: TGTGCCAGCAGCCAACTGGACCCCGACAGGGCTGATACGCAGTATTTT
CDR3: CASSQLDPDRADTQYF

D: NA
V: TRBV6-1
J: TRBJ2-7
size: many
DNA: TGTGCCCTCGGTGGGTACGAGCAGTACTTC
CDR3: CALGGYEQYF

D: NA
V: TRBV20-1
J: TRBJ2-7
size: NA
DNA: TGCAGTGCTTTCAGGAGCTACGAGCAGTACTTC
CDR3: CSAFRSYEQYF

D: TRBD1
V: TRBV11-2
J: TRBJ2-7
size: NA
DNA: TGTGCCAGCAGCGCGACAGGGACCCACGAGCAGTACTTC
CDR3: CASSATGTHEQYF

D: NA
V: TRBV5-5
J: TRBJ2-7
size: NA
DNA: TGTGCCAGCAGCTTGGGGCAGGGGATCCACGAGCAGTACTTC
CDR3: CASSLGQGIHEQYF

D: TRBD1
V: TRBV27
J: TRBJ1-2
size: many
DNA: TGTGCCAGCAGTATATCCCCCGGGACAGGGAGCGGCTACACCTTC
CDR3: CASSISPGTGSGYTF

D: NA
V: TRBV28
J: TRBJ1-3
size: NA
DNA: TGTGCCAGCAGTAGGGACCAGGGAACTGGAAACACCATATATTTT
CDR3: CASSRDQGTGNTIYF

D: TRBD1
V: TRBV6-5
J: TRBJ2-5
size: many
DNA: TGTGCCAGCAGTTACCAGAAGACAGGGGGCAGGGAGACCCAGTACTTC
CDR3: CASSYQKTGGRETQYF

D: NA
V: TRBV11-2
J: TRBJ1-1
size: NA
DNA: TGTGCCAGCAGCCTTAGACCCGGGACACCTCGTACTGAAGCTTTCTTT
CDR3: CASSLRPGTPRTEAFF

D: NA
V: TRBV2
J: TRBJ1-2
size: many
DNA: TGTGCCAGCAGCCCTGTCCAGGCGAACTATGGCTACACCTTC
CDR3: CASSPVQANYGYTF

D: NA
V: TRBV7-3
J: TRBJ2-3
size: NA
DNA: TGTGCCAGCAGCCCAAGGAGGGTCAGGGCAGATACGCAGTATTTT
CDR3: CASSPRRVRADTQYF

D: NA
V: TRBV7-9
J: TRBJ1-2
size: NA
DNA: TGTGCCAGCAGCTTAGAAGGCAGGGTAGGCGATGGCTACACCTTC
CDR3: CASSLEGRVGDGYTF

D: TRBD1
V: TRBV12-3/TRBV12-4
J: TRBJ1-2
size: many
DNA: TGTGCCAGCAGCACAGGGGTAGGCTACACCTTC
CDR3: CASSTGVGYTF

D: NA
V: TRBV25-1
J: TRBJ1-1
size: NA
DNA: TGTGCCAGCAGTGTTGGCTACACTGAAGCTTTCTTT
CDR3: CASSVGYTEAFF